The 27 T cell receptor beta chains below were found in one sample sequenced in a study of beta chain features in type 1 diabetes. Sequencing targeted expressed TCRB transcripts, as all isolated RNA had been reverse transcribed. Libraries were prepared by immunoSEQ multiplex PCR; TCRdb keeps only in-frame clonotypes and omits some of them. Of approximately 250,000 clones in the sample, over 12% are singletons; the top ten hold approximately 0.024%. The sample was naive CD4+ T cells from blood. These receptors all stem from a woman between 40 and 50 years old in good health.

CDR3 coding DNA: TGTGCCAGCAGCTTGACCCAAGCGGGGGGATACACCGGGGAGCTGTTTTTT. The encoded protein is CASSLTQAGGYTGELFF. The gene calls are TRBV5-6 and TRBJ2-2, with TRBD2 matching over 9 bases. V trimming: 1 base; J trimming: 3 bases; junction bases outside the gene matches: 7. The CDR3 runs 17 residues. CDR1 and CDR2 (germline): SGHDT, YYEEEE.

This sequence joins TRBV18 and TRBJ2-1, with 10 bases matching TRBD2. The CDR3 has 14 residues. CDR1 and CDR2 from the germline V gene are KGHSH and LQKENI. Trimming removed 8 bases from V and 6 bases from J; junction bases left unmatched: 7. This CDR3 reads CASTEREGPNEQFF. In nucleotides, the CDR3 is TGTGCCAGCACCGAGCGGGAGGGGCCCAATGAGCAGTTCTTC.

This chain links TRBV14 with TRBJ1-6; 7 nucleotides align to TRBD1. The CDR3 spans 18 residues. Per the germline V gene, CDR1 is SGHDN and CDR2 is FVKESK. The V segment lost 2 bases and the J segment 0 bases; nucleotides outside the gene matches: 7. For the CDR3, the DNA is TGTGCCAGCAGCCAAAAGACAGGGCCGAGCTCCTATAATTCACCCCTCCACTTT. This gives the protein CASSQKTGPSSYNSPLHF.

This clone came up a few times. The chain couples TRBV6-5 to TRBJ2-7; D is possibly TRBD2 (6 bases). CDR1 is MNHEY and CDR2 is SVGAGI in the germline V gene. Trimming cost V 0 bases and J 6 bases, with 9 bases left between them. This CDR3 comprises 13 residues. The CDR3 region is CASSYSIGGEQYF. The CDR3, as DNA: TGTGCCAGCAGTTACTCGATCGGGGGCGAGCAGTACTTC.

This clone was picked up a small number of times. The chain is built from TRBV5-1 and TRBJ2-5, with D unresolved. This CDR3 region has 14 residues. CDR1 SGHRS and CDR2 YFSETQ come from the germline V gene. V lost 2 bases and J 1 base, leaving 9 bases between the germline ends. Here the CDR3 reads CASSFIDIQETQYF. CDR3 in DNA: TGCGCCAGCAGCTTCATTGACATCCAAGAGACCCAGTACTTC.

A few counts support this clone. A junction boundary mismatches the germline segment, possibly from a read error. The gene calls are TRBV29-1 and TRBJ1-6; 10 bases are a match to TRBD1. CDR3 length equals 17 residues. Germline V gives CDR1 SQVTM, CDR2 ANQGSEA. CDR3: CSVEKTGGRSFNSPLHF. CDR3 nucleotide sequence: TGCAGCGTTGAAAAGACAGGGGGCAGATCCTTTAATTCACCCCTCCACTTT.

V usage is TRBV6-4 and J usage is TRBJ2-3; 9 bases are shared with TRBD2. CDR1 is MRHNA and CDR2 is SNTAGT in the germline V gene. V dropped 5 bases and J dropped 1; count of bases not matched to a gene: 7. The CDR3 sequence is 16 residues long. In DNA, the CDR3 is TGTGCCAGCAGTAACCTACCTAGCGGGGGCACAGATACGCAGTATTTT. Protein: CASSNLPSGGTDTQYF.

In its sample, this clone was seen a few times. The J gene is TRBJ2-7, the V gene TRBV6-5; possibly TRBD2 for D (6 bases). Trimming cost V 6 bases and J 2 bases, with 8 bases left between them. CDR3 length: 12 amino acids. From germline, CDR1 is MNHEY and CDR2 SVGAGI. For the CDR3, the DNA is TGTGCCAGCAGGCGGGACGCCTACGAGCAGTACTTC. As protein: CASRRDAYEQYF.

As for this clone: Other DNA sequences of this sample code for an identical CDR3. This chain links TRBV9 with TRBJ1-1; 7 bases line up with TRBD1. This CDR3 contains 14 residues. Germline V gene data show CDR1 as SGDLS and CDR2 as YYNGEE. V was clipped by 0 bases and J by 1 base; unmatched bases: 0. The CDR3 reads CASSVGQGNTEAFF. The CDR3 nucleotides read TGTGCCAGCAGCGTAGGACAGGGGAACACTGAAGCTTTCTTT.

This clone turned up a few times. The CDR3 DNA reads TGCGCCAGCAGCTCTTCCGCTAAACACACCGGGGAGCTGTTTTTT. This translates into CASSSSAKHTGELFF. The chain is built from TRBV5-1 and TRBJ2-2; D is undetermined. Germline lookup yields CDR1 SGHRS and CDR2 YFSETQ. Trimming took off 3 bases at V and 3 bases at J, with 12 bases between the two ends. The CDR3 is made up of 15 amino acids.

This chain joins TRBV14 and TRBJ1-2; no definite D call. V shed 7 bases and J shed 8 bases, with 14 bases lying between them. The germline V gene has CDR1 SGHDN and CDR2 FVKESK. The CDR3 covers 12 residues. The CDR3 sequence is CASNRGGRGYTF. The DNA for the CDR3 is TGTGCCAGCAACCGTGGAGGGCGAGGCTACACCTTC.

The V call is TRBV19, the J call TRBJ2-4; 8 nucleotides align to TRBD2. The CDR3 extends over 17 amino acids. CDR1 and CDR2 (germline): LNHDA, SQIVND (reference sequence). With 7 bases clipped from V and 8 bases from J, the junction kept 19 bases outside the gene matches. The CDR3: CASTPSGGARFPDIQYF. The DNA of the CDR3 is TGTGCCAGTACCCCGTCGGGGGGGGCACGTTTCCCGGACATTCAGTACTTC. Complete variable domain (other parts from reference TRBV19 and TRBJ2-4): DGGITQSPKYLFRKEGQNVTLSCEQNLNHDAMYWYRQDPGQGLRLIYYSQIVNDFQKGDIAEGYSVSREKKESFPLTVTSAQKNPTAFYLCASTPSGGARFPDIQYFGAGTRLSVL.

The chain is built from TRBV7-8 and TRBJ2-7; 7 bases are shared with TRBD1. This CDR3 contains 13 residues. Losses at the gene ends were 5 bases for V and 3 bases for J; bases not matched to a gene: 4. Germline V gene lookup returns CDR1 SGHVS and CDR2 FQNEAQ. CDR3 residues: CASSRTGGYEQYF. The CDR3 bases are TGTGCCAGCAGCCGGACAGGAGGCTACGAGCAGTACTTC.

This clone was detected many times. V usage is TRBV6-6 and J usage is TRBJ2-1; D gene unclear. The germline V and J ends were trimmed by 8 bases and 4 bases, with 6 bases remaining between them. The CDR3 length is 11 residues. Germline V gene data show CDR1 as MNHNY and CDR2 as SVGAGI (reference sequence). Here the CDR3 DNA reads TGTGCCAGCGTCGGGTACAATGAGCAGTTCTTC. This encodes CASVGYNEQFF.

In its sample, this clone was seen a few times. This rearrangement joins TRBV5-1 to TRBJ2-2, with D possibly being TRBD1 (6 bases). V was pared by 4 bases and J by 6 bases, with 22 bases between. The CDR3 spans 17 residues. Germline V gene lookup returns CDR1 SGHRS and CDR2 YFSETQ. CDR3 nucleotide sequence: TGCGCCAGCAGCCCATCTGGACAGCCATTAACGTCCGGGGAGCTGTTTTTT. Protein: CASSPSGQPLTSGELFF.

The rearrangement links TRBV11-2 to TRBJ2-7; 7 bases line up with TRBD1. The CDR3 extends over 14 amino acids. Germline CDR1 is SGHAT and CDR2 is FQNNGV. The V segment lost 4 bases and the J segment 3 bases; nucleotides outside the gene matches: 6. This CDR3 reads CASSWDSFIYEQYF. The CDR3 DNA reads as TGTGCCAGCAGCTGGGACAGCTTCATCTACGAGCAGTACTTC.

The chain is built from TRBV21-1 and TRBJ2-2; TRBD1, as called in the table, went unchecked against the DNA. TRBV21-1 is designated a pseudogene. This CDR3 is built from 14 residues. The CDR3 here is CASSLTGVTGELFF. In DNA form, the CDR3 reads TGTGCCAGCAGCTTAACAGGGGTCACCGGGGAGCTGTTTTTT.

There are a few counts of this clone. The rearrangement uses TRBV7-2 and TRBJ1-2; no clear D. Trimming removed 0 bases from V and 8 bases from J, with 4 bases in between. The CDR3 has 11 amino acids. Germline CDR1 is SGHTA and CDR2 is FQGNSA. The CDR3: CASSLARGYTF. Written as DNA, the CDR3 is TGTGCCAGCAGCTTAGCGCGGGGCTACACCTTC.

The chain couples TRBV14 to TRBJ1-1; a weak D match, TRBD1 (6 bases). Germline-derived CDR1 and CDR2 are SGHDN and FVKESK. Deletions cut 0 bases from V and 3 bases from J, with 20 bases between. The CDR3 is 18 amino acids. The CDR3 spells CASSQDGLGTSAYTEAFF. CDR3 sequence (DNA): TGTGCCAGCAGCCAAGATGGGCTGGGGACAAGCGCATACACTGAAGCTTTCTTT.

This clone turned up a few times. The rearrangement links TRBV6-1 to TRBJ2-3; D gene uncertain. Between the trimmed V and J ends, which lost 1 base and 4 bases, there was a span of 6 bases. Germline V lookup: CDR1 MNHNS, CDR2 SASEGT. CDR3 length: 13 amino acids. The CDR3 region has the DNA TGTGCCAGCAGTGAAGTTTATGCAGATACGCAGTATTTT. Protein sequence: CASSEVYADTQYF.

The chain employs TRBV5-1 and TRBJ1-1, with TRBD1 matching 11 bases. This CDR3 spans 15 amino acids. V shed 0 bases and J 11 bases; nucleotides not matched to a gene: 9. Per the germline V gene, CDR1 is SGHRS and CDR2 is YFSETQ. CDR3 in DNA: TGCGCCAGCAGCTTGGAGGGGACAGGGGGGGAAGCTGCTTTCTTT. Protein sequence: CASSLEGTGGEAAFF.

This rearrangement joins TRBV7-2 to TRBJ2-1; the D gene is possibly TRBD1 (6 bases). CDR1 is SGHTA and CDR2 is FQGNSA in the germline V gene. V lost 1 base and J 6 bases, leaving 13 bases between the germline ends. The CDR3 consists of 15 residues. DNA of the CDR3: TGTGCCAGCAGCTTAGTAGGACAGCCTCTCAATGAGCAGTTCTTC. This codes for CASSLVGQPLNEQFF.

This clone came up a few times. The chain has TRBV5-6 and TRBJ2-3; TRBD2 matches at 12 bases. The ends lost 4 bases at V and 4 bases at J; junction bases unmatched: 7. Germline CDR1 is SGHDT and CDR2 is YYEEEE. This CDR3 spans 16 amino acids. CDR3 sequence: CASSRLLAGGPDTQYF. The CDR3 DNA sequence: TGTGCCAGCAGCAGACTGCTAGCGGGGGGGCCAGATACGCAGTATTTT.

The rearrangement links TRBV4-1 to TRBJ1-2; D is uncertain. CDR1 is MGHRA and CDR2 is YSYEKL in the germline V gene. CDR3 size: 15 residues. V lost 0 bases and J 8 bases, leaving 16 bases between the germline ends. CDR3 bases: TGCGCCAGCAGCCAAGATTTTGAGAGGGCTAGGGGCTACACCTTC. Encoded protein: CASSQDFERARGYTF.

The rearrangement links TRBV4-3 to TRBJ1-2; possible D gene TRBD1, 5 bases. CDR3 length: 16 residues. The V end lost 0 bases, the J end lost 2 bases, and 13 bases lay between the germline ends. In germline, CDR1 is LGHNA, CDR2 YSLEER. The CDR3, as DNA: TGCGCCAGCAGCCAAGATTGGCAGGGCTCCAACTATGGCTACACCTTC. The encoded protein is CASSQDWQGSNYGYTF.

This clone was observed a handful of times. V and J are TRBV19 and TRBJ1-2, with TRBD1 identical over 8 bases. The CDR3 totals 16 residues. V was clipped by 7 bases and J by 2 bases; unmatched bases: 12. CDR1 and CDR2 from the germline V gene are LNHDA and SQIVND (reference sequence). CDR3 nucleotide sequence: TGTGCCAGTATTCGATCTCAAGGACAGGGCAACTATGGCTACACCTTC. Residues: CASIRSQGQGNYGYTF.

This chain uses TRBV7-2 with TRBJ2-3; 15 positions match TRBD2. The CDR3 is 18 amino acids. Germline V lookup: CDR1 SGHTA, CDR2 FQGNSA. V lost 5 bases, J lost 3 bases, and 9 bases stayed unmatched. The CDR3 spells CASSRGTSGGPGTDTQYF. The DNA for the CDR3 is TGTGCCAGCAGCAGAGGGACTAGCGGGGGGCCAGGTACAGATACGCAGTATTTT.